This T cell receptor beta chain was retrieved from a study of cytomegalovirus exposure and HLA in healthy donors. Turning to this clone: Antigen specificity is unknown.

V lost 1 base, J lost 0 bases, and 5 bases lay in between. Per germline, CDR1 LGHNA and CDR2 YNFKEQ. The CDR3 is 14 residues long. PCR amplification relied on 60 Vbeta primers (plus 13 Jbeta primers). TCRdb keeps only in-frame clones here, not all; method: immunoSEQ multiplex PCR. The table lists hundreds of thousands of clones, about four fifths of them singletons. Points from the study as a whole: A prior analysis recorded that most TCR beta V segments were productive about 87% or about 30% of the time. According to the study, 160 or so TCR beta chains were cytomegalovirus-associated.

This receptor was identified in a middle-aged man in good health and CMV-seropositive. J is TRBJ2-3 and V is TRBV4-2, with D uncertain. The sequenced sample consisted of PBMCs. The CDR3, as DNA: TGTGCCAGCAGCCAAGTCGGGAGCACAGATACGCAGTATTTT. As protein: CASSQVGSTDTQYF.